Included here is one T cell receptor (beta chain) sequence, with context. This clonotype has a count of ten or more. There is no known antigen for this receptor. No much larger clonotype is one base removed from it; base qualities were not supplied. The data originate from a study of T cells in Graves' hyperthyroidism and ophthalmopathy (dated by TCRdb to the late 2010s). About the investigation overall: Peripheral blood was sampled at the time of initial diagnosis, prior to any treatment. To identify distinguishing TCR V-J signatures, a discovery cohort of around 100 patients was used, comprising approximately 40 with Graves' ophthalmopathy and 57 with stable Graves' hyperthyroidism. Whether ophthalmopathy could be predicted prospectively was tested in an independent validation cohort made up of approximately 19 hyperthyroidism patients plus 17 patients who later progressed to ophthalmopathy. For training and testing, the 100 or so patients in the discovery cohort were randomly divided in a 7:3 ratio. Thyroid tissue and blood T-cell repertoires from six Graves' hyperthyroidism patients were also compared in the study. Following sampling, methimazole starting at 30 mg daily was given to hyperthyroidism patients, and high-dose intravenous methylprednisolone was given to ophthalmopathy patients. TCR Vbeta CDR3 sequencing of 135 peripheral blood samples (approximately 44 ophthalmopathy, 75 to 85 hyperthyroidism and approximately 17 progressor patients) is reported in the paper.

General study outcomes and caveats: Most expanded thyroid clonotypes (frequency above 0.001) were also detected in blood, suggesting blood repertoires may reflect thyroid immune responses. A model built on a 13 V-J signature distinguished ophthalmopathy from stable hyperthyroidism, reaching approximately 89% sensitivity and 81.08% specificity in cross-validation and 80%/75% in testing. Sample size was not statistically predetermined, and blinding of investigators to group allocation was not performed. In validation, progression to ophthalmopathy was predicted by the model with 70.59% sensitivity and roughly 72% specificity, a median of approximately 6.5 months before onset.

Stable Graves' hyperthyroidism was defined as the absence of progression to ophthalmopathy over 18 months of follow-up. Hyperthyroidism patients were aged 18 to 65 years and newly diagnosed, with disease duration of less than 2 months. Any patient with an uncontrolled infection, another autoimmune disease, pregnancy or lactation was excluded. Diagnoses were established on the basis of clinical symptoms, serum thyroxine and TRAb, thyroid ultrasound, and orbital computed tomography. PBMCs were isolated from more than 8 ml of fresh peripheral blood by Ficoll-Paque density gradient centrifugation. Trizol reagent was used to extract total RNA, and RNA quality was then checked on an Agilent 2100 Bioanalyzer. The CDR3 has 15 amino acids, counting the end cysteine and phenylalanine. Just the 45-base CDR3 DNA is kept, in frame starting at base 1. V is pared back by 3 bases and J by 1 base, with 12 bases lying between the germline termini. CDR1 SGHNT and CDR2 YENEEA are derived from the germline V gene.

The TCR beta CDR3 regions were amplified from RNA transcripts. A first-round RT-PCR of the TCR CDR3 used the HTBI primer set with the Qiagen OneStep RT-PCR kit. Libraries were constructed in a second round of multiplex PCR, after which size selection and purification were carried out. Libraries were sequenced paired-end with 100 bp reads on an Illumina HiSeq2000. Turning to the authors' computational methods: Raw data were processed with SOAPnuke, discarding reads with adapters, uncalled bases, mean Phred below 15, or no exact constant-primer or identifier match. High-quality paired reads were merged with COPE v1.2.5, and unique nucleotide sequences were defined as clonotypes. MiTCR v1.1 was used to align clonotypes to the IMGT TRBV, TRBD and TRBJ reference segments. The analysis was restricted to V-J combinations with a frequency above 0.0001, which together covered 99% to 99.2% of the repertoires. The TCS score was defined as the ratio of F50 (clonal expansion) to E x V (chaos), calculated using BLOSUM62-based TCRdist between CDR3 peptides within each V-J. Welch's t-statistics and random forest reduced some 510 V-J features to roughly 13, which were used in a naive Bayes classifier (R e1071). TCRdb reprocessing: public reads trimmed at Q25 with fastp, clones called with MiXCR, in-frame beta chains kept. Rows merge per CDR3 protein into single entries with the most common DNA and genes. The authors' filters were not applied to this entry. Across this sample there are under 400,000 distinct CDR3 sequences, with approximately 13% seen only once. Approximately 10% of the sample rests with the top ten.

The rearranged segments are TRBV11-3 and TRBJ1-1, with no reliable assignment of the D segment. The receptor's source is an older woman with Graves' hyperthyroidism. Sequencing was carried out using blood. The nucleotide sequence reads TGTGCCAGCAGCTTTTCCCGGGGTTGGAACACTGAAGCTTTCTTT. This sequence encodes CASSFSRGWNTEAFF.